This TCR beta chain derives from a study of OX40 agonist ivuxolimab in advanced cancers. Study as a whole: Patients with prior anti-PD-1, anti-PD-L1 or anti-CTLA-4 therapy were eligible; approximately 40% had some. General observations from the study: Relative to CD4+ cells, CD8+ T cells on average had more expanded clones. Which antigen the expanded peripheral T cells recognized is unknown. Doses of 0.1 to 3.0 mg/kg were accompanied by clonal expansion of CD4+ and CD8+ blood T cells by week 6.

Trimming cost V 5 bases and J 5 bases; bases outside gene matches: 9. The CDR3 runs to 15 residues. Germline CDR1 is MNHEY and CDR2 is SVGAGI. As for this clone: As yet, its antigen is unknown.

Here immunoSEQ multiplex PCR was the method, and the copy in TCRdb shows in-frame clones only, minus some. The table records about 47,000 clones, around 87% of them present only once. The source is an adult with an advanced solid tumor such as melanoma, head and neck, liver or kidney cancer. The rearrangement uses TRBV6-5 and TRBJ2-3; 8 bases fit TRBD2. This specimen was CD4+ or CD8+ T cells sorted from blood, taken in a trial of the OX40 agonist ivuxolimab. The CDR3 is CASSPPGREGDTQYF. As DNA, the CDR3 is TGTGCCAGCAGTCCACCCGGGAGGGAGGGAGATACGCAGTATTTT.